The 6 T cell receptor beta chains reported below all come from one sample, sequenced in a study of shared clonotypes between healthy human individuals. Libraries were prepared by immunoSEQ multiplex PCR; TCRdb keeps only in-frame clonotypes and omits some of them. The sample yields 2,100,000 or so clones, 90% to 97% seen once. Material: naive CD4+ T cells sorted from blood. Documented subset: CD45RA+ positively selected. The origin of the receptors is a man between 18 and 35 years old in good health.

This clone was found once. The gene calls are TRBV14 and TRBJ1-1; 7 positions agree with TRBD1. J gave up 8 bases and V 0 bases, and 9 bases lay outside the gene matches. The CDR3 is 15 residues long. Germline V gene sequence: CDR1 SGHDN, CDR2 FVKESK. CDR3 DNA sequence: TGTGCCAGCAGCCAAGAATGGGGCAGGGACAGCGAAGCTTTCTTT. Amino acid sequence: CASSQEWGRDSEAFF.

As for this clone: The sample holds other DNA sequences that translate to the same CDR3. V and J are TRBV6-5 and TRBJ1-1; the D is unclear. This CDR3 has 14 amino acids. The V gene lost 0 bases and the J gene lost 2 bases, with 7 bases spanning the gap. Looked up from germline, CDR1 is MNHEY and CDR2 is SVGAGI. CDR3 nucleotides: TGTGCCAGCAGTTACTCCCGGGTTAACACTGAAGCTTTCTTT. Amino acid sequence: CASSYSRVNTEAFF.

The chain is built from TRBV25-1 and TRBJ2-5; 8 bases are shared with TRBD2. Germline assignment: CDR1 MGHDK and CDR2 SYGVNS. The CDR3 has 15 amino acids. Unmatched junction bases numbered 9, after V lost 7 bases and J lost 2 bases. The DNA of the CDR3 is TGTGCCAGCACCTCGGGGGGGGGTCGACAAGAGACCCAGTACTTC. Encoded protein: CASTSGGGRQETQYF.

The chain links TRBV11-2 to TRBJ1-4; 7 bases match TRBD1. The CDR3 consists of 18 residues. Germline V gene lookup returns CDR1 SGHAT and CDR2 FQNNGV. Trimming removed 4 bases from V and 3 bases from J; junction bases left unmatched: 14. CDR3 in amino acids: CASSSTGLGWGSNEKLFF. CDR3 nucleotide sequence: TGTGCCAGCAGCTCGACAGGGTTAGGCTGGGGTTCTAATGAAAAACTGTTTTTT. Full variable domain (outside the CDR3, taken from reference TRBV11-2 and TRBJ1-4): EAGVAQSPRYKIIEKRQSVAFWCNPISGHATLYWYQQILGQGPKLLIQFQNNGVVDDSQLPKDRFSAERLKGVDSTLKIQPAKLEDSAVYLCASSSTGLGWGSNEKLFFGSGTQLSVL.

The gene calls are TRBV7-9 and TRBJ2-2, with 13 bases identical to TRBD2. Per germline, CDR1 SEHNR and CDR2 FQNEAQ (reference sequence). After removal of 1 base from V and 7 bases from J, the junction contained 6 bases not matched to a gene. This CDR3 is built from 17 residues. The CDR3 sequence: CASSLVTSGREGGELFF. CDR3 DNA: TGTGCCAGCAGCTTAGTTACTAGCGGGAGGGAAGGCGGGGAGCTGTTTTTT.

In nucleotides, the CDR3 is TGTGCCAGCAGCCAACAGGGGGCAAACACCGGGGAGCTGTTTTTT. Its translation is CASSQQGANTGELFF. V and J are TRBV7-3 and TRBJ2-2; TRBD1 matches at 9 bases. CDR3 size: 15 residues. CDR1 is SGHTA, CDR2 FQGTGA, per germline. Germline trimming cut 5 bases from V and 2 bases from J; bases unmatched to any gene: 3.